These T cell receptor beta chains were read from a single sample in a study of cytomegalovirus exposure and HLA in healthy donors. Repertoires were generated with immunoSEQ multiplex PCR, while TCRdb's copy carries only in-frame clones and drops some. Of about 140,000 clones listed, approximately 65% were seen once; the top ten hold 5.5% to 7.5%. Material: PBMCs. The receptors shown here come from a woman aged 60-75 years in good health and CMV-seronegative. The CDR3 runs from the conserved cysteine through the conserved F or W. A D gene is named only where the DNA matches it firmly. Clone size appears in some rows only: once, few, many, or a class for an expanded clone.

v_call	clone_size	d_call	j_call	cdr3_aa	cdr3_nt
TRBV5-4	NA	NA	TRBJ1-6	CASSARQFSPLHF	TGTGCCAGCAGCGCACGACAGTTCTCACCCCTCCACTTT
TRBV28	NA	TRBD2	TRBJ2-2	CASSLFGTSGFTGELFF	TGTGCCAGCAGTTTATTCGGGACTAGCGGATTCACCGGGGAGCTGTTTTTT
TRBV27	NA	NA	TRBJ1-4	CASSFGGPALALKLFF	TGTGCCAGCAGTTTCGGAGGGCCCGCGTTGGCACTTAAACTGTTTTTT
TRBV7-9	NA	NA	TRBJ2-1	CASSPTRGMFGEQFF	TGTGCCAGCAGCCCGACGAGGGGGATGTTTGGTGAGCAGTTCTTC
TRBV19	NA	TRBD2	TRBJ2-2	CASSIGGSPPGELFF	TGTGCCAGTAGTATCGGCGGGAGCCCTCCCGGGGAGCTGTTTTTT
TRBV29-1	NA	NA	TRBJ2-1	CSVVARGANEQFF	TGCAGCGTTGTCGCCAGGGGGGCCAATGAGCAGTTCTTC
TRBV14	NA	TRBD1	TRBJ1-1	CASSQRTGLNTEAFF	TGTGCCAGCAGCCAACGGACAGGGTTGAACACTGAAGCTTTCTTT
TRBV7-8	few	TRBD1	TRBJ1-4	CASRAGTAANEKLFF	TGTGCCAGCAGGGCCGGGACAGCAGCTAATGAAAAACTGTTTTTT
TRBV27	NA	TRBD2	TRBJ2-7	CASRATSGNSYEQYF	TGTGCCAGCAGGGCCACTAGCGGCAACTCCTACGAGCAGTACTTC
TRBV7-9	NA	TRBD1	TRBJ1-1	CSSSQAGTGNLVPEAFF	TGTTCCAGCAGCCAAGCCGGGACAGGCAATTTGGTTCCTGAAGCTTTCTTT
TRBV27	few	TRBD1	TRBJ2-3	CASSWTGTGGIDTQYF	TGTGCCAGCAGTTGGACCGGGACAGGGGGCATAGATACGCAGTATTTT
TRBV6-1	NA	NA	TRBJ2-3	CASSPEVLTDTQYF	TGTGCCAGCAGCCCTGAGGTCCTCACAGATACGCAGTATTTT
TRBV14	NA	NA	TRBJ2-2	CASSQLPSRSTGELFF	TGTGCCAGCAGCCAACTGCCTAGCCGGTCCACCGGGGAGCTGTTTTTT
TRBV4-1	few	TRBD2	TRBJ2-2	CASSQDPTSGVANTGELFF	TGCGCCAGCAGCCAAGATCCAACTAGCGGGGTCGCGAACACCGGGGAGCTGTTTTTT
TRBV6-5	NA	NA	TRBJ2-1	CASSPRDTIQFF	TGTGCCAGCAGCCCTCGAGACACAATTCAGTTCTTC
TRBV6-5	NA	TRBD2	TRBJ2-1	CASSPGLAGVNEQFF	TGTGCCAGCAGCCCTGGACTAGCGGGAGTAAATGAGCAGTTCTTC
TRBV19	NA	TRBD1	TRBJ1-5	CASIYTGTDSNQPQHF	TGTGCCAGTATTTATACGGGGACAGATAGCAATCAGCCCCAGCATTTT
TRBV11-2	NA	TRBD1	TRBJ2-3	CASSPRGPYTQYF	TGTGCCAGCAGCCCCAGGGGGCCCTATACGCAGTATTTT
TRBV5-1	NA	NA	TRBJ1-2	CASSFRDSNYGYTF	TGCGCCAGCAGCTTTCGCGACTCTAACTATGGCTACACCTTC
TRBV18	NA	TRBD1	TRBJ2-4	CASLQKQGELAKNIQYF	TGTGCCAGTCTCCAAAAACAGGGGGAACTAGCCAAAAACATTCAGTACTTC
TRBV7-3	NA	TRBD1	TRBJ1-4	CASSLYPLGQGMGKLFF	TGTGCCAGCAGCTTATATCCCCTGGGACAGGGGATGGGAAAACTGTTTTTT
TRBV29-1	few	NA	TRBJ2-3	CSVVKLAFTDTQYF	TGCAGCGTTGTTAAACTAGCTTTCACAGATACGCAGTATTTT
TRBV11-2	NA	TRBD1	TRBJ2-7	CASSSDRVGEQYF	TGTGCCAGCAGCTCTGACAGGGTGGGAGAGCAGTACTTC
TRBV5-1	NA	NA	TRBJ1-3	CASSLIAGATGNTIYF	TGCGCCAGCAGCTTGATTGCGGGGGCGACTGGAAACACCATATATTTT
TRBV4-1	NA	TRBD2	TRBJ2-5	CASSQDASGSFKTQYF	TGCGCCAGCAGCCAAGATGCTAGCGGGAGTTTCAAGACCCAGTACTTC
TRBV6-1	once	NA	TRBJ2-2	CASSATRGVNTGELFF	TGTGCCAGCAGTGCGACCAGGGGGGTTAACACCGGGGAGCTGTTTTTT
TRBV7-9	NA	NA	TRBJ1-3	CASTPPGGVTGNTIYF	TGTGCCAGCACCCCACCGGGGGGGGTGACTGGAAACACCATATATTTT
TRBV6-5	few	NA	TRBJ2-7	CATATPNSYEQYF	TGTGCCACCGCGACTCCCAACTCCTACGAGCAGTACTTC
TRBV6-1	NA	NA	TRBJ2-5	CASREDYLNPQETQYF	TGTGCCAGCAGGGAAGACTACCTAAACCCCCAAGAGACCCAGTACTTC
TRBV6-1	NA	TRBD1	TRBJ2-3	CASSGRQGGTDTQYF	TGTGCCAGCAGTGGAAGACAGGGTGGAACAGATACGCAGTATTTT
TRBV11-1	NA	NA	TRBJ2-7	CASSWGLLHSYEQYF	TGTGCCAGCAGCTGGGGACTTCTCCATTCCTACGAGCAGTACTTC
TRBV10-3	NA	TRBD1	TRBJ2-1	CAISEDRGRRNEQFF	TGTGCCATCAGTGAAGATAGGGGGCGAAGGAATGAGCAGTTCTTC
TRBV6-1	NA	TRBD2	TRBJ2-1	CASSTSGRALNEQFF	TGTGCCAGCAGTACTAGCGGGAGGGCCTTGAATGAGCAGTTCTTC
TRBV4-3	NA	TRBD1	TRBJ2-7	CASSQDFGQGAYEQYF	TGCGCCAGCAGCCAAGATTTTGGGCAGGGGGCCTACGAGCAGTACTTC
TRBV6-5	NA	NA	TRBJ1-2	CASSYLLGGNGYTF	TGTGCCAGCAGTTACCTCCTAGGGGGAAATGGCTACACCTTC
TRBV9	NA	TRBD2	TRBJ2-3	CASSGTSGRSTDTQYF	TGTGCCAGCAGCGGGACCAGCGGGAGGAGCACAGATACGCAGTATTTT